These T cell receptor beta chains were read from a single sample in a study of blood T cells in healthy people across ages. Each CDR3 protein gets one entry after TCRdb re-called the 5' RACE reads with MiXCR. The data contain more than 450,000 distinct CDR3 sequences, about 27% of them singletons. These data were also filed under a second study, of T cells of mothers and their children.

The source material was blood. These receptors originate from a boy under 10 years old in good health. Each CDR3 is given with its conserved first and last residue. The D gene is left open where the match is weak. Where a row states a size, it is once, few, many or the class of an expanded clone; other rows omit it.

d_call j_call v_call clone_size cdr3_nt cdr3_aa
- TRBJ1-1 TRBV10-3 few TGTGCCATCAGCGAAGGACGCTTGAACACTGAAGCTTTCTTT CAISEGRLNTEAFF
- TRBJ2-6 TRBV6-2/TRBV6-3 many TGTGCCAGCAGTGGGGACGTGCCCTCGACCTCTGGGGCCAACGTCCTGACTTTC CASSGDVPSTSGANVLTF
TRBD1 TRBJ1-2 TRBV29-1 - TGCAGCGTTGGGGACAGGGGCGATGGCTACACCTTC CSVGDRGDGYTF
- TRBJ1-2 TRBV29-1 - TGCAGCGTTGAGACCCGCTATGGCTACACCTTC CSVETRYGYTF
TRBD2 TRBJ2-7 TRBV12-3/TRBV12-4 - TGTGCCAGCAGTCAACTAGCGGGAGTGAACGAGCAGTACTTC CASSQLAGVNEQYF
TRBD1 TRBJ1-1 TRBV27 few TGTGCCAGCAGACGACAGGGCGTGAACACTGAAGCTTTCTTT CASRRQGVNTEAFF
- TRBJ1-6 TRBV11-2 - TGTGCCAGCAGCTTAGGATGGGCAGGGATATATAATTCACCCCTCCACTTT CASSLGWAGIYNSPLHF
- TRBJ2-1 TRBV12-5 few TGTGCTAGTGGTCCAGATCTTGGTGAGCAGTTCTTC CASGPDLGEQFF
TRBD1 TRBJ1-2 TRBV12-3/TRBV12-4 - TGTGCAACCCAGGGGGGTTCTAACTATGGCTACACCTTC CATQGGSNYGYTF
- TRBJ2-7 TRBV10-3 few TGTGCCATCAGTGAGCCCCCCGGTGTAGCGGAGTCCTACGAGCAGTACTTC CAISEPPGVAESYEQYF
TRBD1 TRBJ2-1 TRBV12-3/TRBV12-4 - TGTGCCAGCAGTTTTCTCAGGACAGGGGGCGGGAGTGAGCAGTTCTTC CASSFLRTGGGSEQFF
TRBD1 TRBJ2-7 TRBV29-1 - TGCAGCGTAAATACAGGGGGCGGACGGTACGAGCAGTACTTC CSVNTGGGRYEQYF
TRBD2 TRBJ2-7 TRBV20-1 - TGCAGTGCTAGTGAGGGACTAGACATTGTCGAGCAGTACTTC CSASEGLDIVEQYF
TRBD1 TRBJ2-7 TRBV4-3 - TGCGCCAGCAGCCAATCTCCGGGACAGGGAGGTGAGCAGTACTTC CASSQSPGQGGEQYF
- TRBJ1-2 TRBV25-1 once TGTGCCAGCAGTCGAGGTTTGAGCTATGGCTACACCTTC CASSRGLSYGYTF
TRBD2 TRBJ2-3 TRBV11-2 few TGTGCCAGCAGCTCGGGACTATCGGACACAGATACGCAGTATTTT CASSSGLSDTDTQYF
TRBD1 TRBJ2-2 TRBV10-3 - TGTGCCACCCTCGGACAGGGGGCAACCGGGGAGCTGTTTTTT CATLGQGATGELFF
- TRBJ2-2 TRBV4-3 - TGCGCCAGCAGCCAAGGGCCGGGGGTAAACACCGGGGAGCTGTTTTTT CASSQGPGVNTGELFF
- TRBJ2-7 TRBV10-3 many TGTGCCATCAGAGACGACACTCCGGGGATCTACGAGCAGTACTTC CAIRDDTPGIYEQYF
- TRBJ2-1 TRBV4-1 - TGCGCCAGCAGCCAGTTCAGCCCCTCGGGCCAGTTCTTC CASSQFSPSGQFF
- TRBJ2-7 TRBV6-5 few TGTGCCAGCAGTTACTCCCACCCGAACCACGAGCAGTACTTC CASSYSHPNHEQYF
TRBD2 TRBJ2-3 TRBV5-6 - TGTGCCAGCAGCTTTGCCGGGACTAGCGGCACAGATACGCAGTATTTT CASSFAGTSGTDTQYF
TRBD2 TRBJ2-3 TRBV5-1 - TGCGCCAGCAGCGCGAAACAGGGCGTACTAGCGGGAGGGCTTTTAGATACGCAGTATTTT CASSAKQGVLAGGLLDTQYF
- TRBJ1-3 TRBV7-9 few TGTGCCAGCAGCCCTCGCGTTGAGGGGGACACCATATATTTT CASSPRVEGDTIYF
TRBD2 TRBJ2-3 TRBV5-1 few TGCGCCAGCAGCCCTGGTAGCGGGAGACCGCTAGATACGCAGTATTTT CASSPGSGRPLDTQYF
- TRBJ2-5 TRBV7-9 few TGTGCCAGCAGCTTACAGGGGTTTGAGACCCAGTACTTC CASSLQGFETQYF
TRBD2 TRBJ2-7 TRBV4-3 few TGCGCCAGCAGCCACGGACTAGCGGGAAACTACGAGCAGTACTTC CASSHGLAGNYEQYF
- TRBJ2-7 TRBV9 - TGTGCCAGCAGCCCGCGCGCTGCGGAAACCTACGAGCAGTACTTC CASSPRAAETYEQYF
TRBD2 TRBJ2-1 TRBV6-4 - TGTGCCAGCAGTGAAAATGCGGGAGTGAATGAGCAGTTCTTC CASSENAGVNEQFF
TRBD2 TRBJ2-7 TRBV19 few TGTGCCAGTAGTATTTCACTAGCGGGGAGCTACGAGCAGTACTTC CASSISLAGSYEQYF
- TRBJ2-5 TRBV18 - TGTGCCAGCTCACCCGAGAGATACCAAGAGACCCAGTACTTC CASSPERYQETQYF
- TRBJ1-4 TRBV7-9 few TGTGCCAGCAGCTTAGATGGCAGGGCAACTAATGAAAAACTGTTTTTT CASSLDGRATNEKLFF
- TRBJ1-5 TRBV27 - TGCGCCAGCAGCCTCGCCCTGACAGCGTGCAATCAGCCCCAGCATTTT CASSLALTACNQPQHF
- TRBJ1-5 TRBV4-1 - TGCGCCAGCAGCCAAGTGGGATTAGGGGCCGTGGGGCAGCCCCAGCATTTT CASSQVGLGAVGQPQHF
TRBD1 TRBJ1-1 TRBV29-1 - TGCAGCGTTTACAGGGGTGAAGGCACTGAAGCTTTCTTT CSVYRGEGTEAFF
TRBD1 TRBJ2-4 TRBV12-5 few TGTGCTAGTGGTTTGACACAGGGGATATTAGCCAAAAACATTCAGTACTTC CASGLTQGILAKNIQYF
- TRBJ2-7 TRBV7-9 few TGTGCCAGCAGCTTAGTGGGGCCTACTCACTACGAGCAGTACTTC CASSLVGPTHYEQYF
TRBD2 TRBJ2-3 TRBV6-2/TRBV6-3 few TGTGCCAGCAGTTACGGGACTAGCGATCGCACAGATACGCAGTATTTT CASSYGTSDRTDTQYF
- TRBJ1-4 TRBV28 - TGTGCCAGCAGTTTAGGAGTTGGGAAACTGTTTTTT CASSLGVGKLFF
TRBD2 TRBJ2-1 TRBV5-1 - TGCGCCAGCAGCTTGACGGGACTAGCGGTAGATGAGCAGTTCTTC CASSLTGLAVDEQFF
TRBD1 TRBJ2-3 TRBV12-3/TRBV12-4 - TGTGCCAGCAGTTTAGGGACAGGGATCTATGTCAGCACAGATACGCAGTATTTT CASSLGTGIYVSTDTQYF
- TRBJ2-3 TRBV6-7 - TGTGCCAGCACCCCTGGCTCCCGGACTTCTCCCTACACAGATACGCAGTATTTT CASTPGSRTSPYTDTQYF
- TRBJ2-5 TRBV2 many TGTGCCAGCAAAAGGGAAATGCTAGAGACCCAGTACTTC CASKREMLETQYF
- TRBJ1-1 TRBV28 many TGTGCCAGCAGTTATACAGGGAACACTGAAGCTTTCTTT CASSYTGNTEAFF
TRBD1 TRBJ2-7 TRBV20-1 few TGCAGTGCTACCCCCGGGACAGGGGAATACGAGCAGTACTTC CSATPGTGEYEQYF
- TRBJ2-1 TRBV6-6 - TGTGCCAGCAGCCCCCCGCATAGCGCGAATGAGCAGTTCTTC CASSPPHSANEQFF
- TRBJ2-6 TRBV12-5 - TGTGCTAGTGGTGCAGCCTACGATCGACTCTCTGGGGCCAACGTCCTGACTTTC CASGAAYDRLSGANVLTF